The 5 T cell receptor beta chains in this list originate from one sample, sequenced in a study of T cells of healthy individuals. MiXCR, run by TCRdb on the 5' RACE reads, gives a single entry per CDR3 protein. Of fewer than 90,000 distinct CDR3 sequences in the sample, approximately 4.7% were seen once. Receptors were obtained from a female donor in good health.

In this sample, this clonotype turned up many times. The J gene is TRBJ1-2, the V gene TRBV28; D not certain. The CDR3 has 14 residues. Per germline, CDR1 MDHEN and CDR2 SYDVKM. The ends were cut back, 3 bases at V and 0 bases at J, with 8 bases in the middle. CDR3 in amino acids: CASSFPTANYGYTF. Here the CDR3 DNA reads TGTGCCAGCAGTTTTCCGACGGCTAACTATGGCTACACCTTC.

The chain couples TRBV12-3 or TRBV12-4 to TRBJ1-5, with 8 bases identical to TRBD1. With V trimmed by 5 bases and J by 4 bases, 7 bases remained unmatched. The CDR3 consists of 15 residues. CDR3 in DNA: TGTGCCAGCAGTGCGGGACAGGCCATGAATCAGCCCCAGCATTTT. This gives the protein CASSAGQAMNQPQHF.

This clonotype was counted many times. The chain uses TRBV28 and TRBJ2-1, with 10 bases fitting TRBD2. Germline V gives CDR1 MDHEN, CDR2 SYDVKM. Trimming removed 9 bases from V and 3 bases from J; junction bases left unmatched: 20. The CDR3 runs to 19 residues. The CDR3 coding sequence is TGTGCCAGGCACGCAGTGGCTAGCGGGAGAAGTTGTTTCTACAATGAGCAGTTCTTC. Translated: CARHAVASGRSCFYNEQFF. Drawing the rest from reference TRBV28 and TRBJ2-1, the complete variable domain is DVKVTQSSRYLVKRTGEKVFLECVQDMDHENMFWYRQDPGLGLRLIYFSYDVKMKEKGDIPEGYSVSREKKERFSLILESASTNQTSMYLCARHAVASGRSCFYNEQFFGPGTRLTVL.

Within the sample, this clonotype is medium-sized. The chain has TRBV28 and TRBJ2-3, with D hard to call. V lost 4 bases, J lost 8 bases, and 7 bases lay in between. This CDR3 is 11 amino acids long. CDR1 is MDHEN, CDR2 SYDVKM, per germline. The CDR3 DNA follows: TGTGCCAGCAGTTGTGGGGTTACGCAGTATTTT. As protein: CASSCGVTQYF.

This clonotype has at least ten counts. The chain employs TRBV18 and TRBJ1-2; 8 bases align to TRBD1. Trimming cost V 3 bases and J 3 bases; bases outside gene matches: 3. Germline assignment: CDR1 KGHSH and CDR2 LQKENI. The CDR3 runs to 14 residues. The CDR3 DNA follows: TGTGCCAGCTCACCTGGACAGGGTTACTATGGCTACACCTTC. It encodes CASSPGQGYYGYTF.